These T cell receptor beta chains were read from a single sample in a study of T-cell reconstitution after alpha-beta-depleted transplantation in children. A single record per CDR3 protein comes from TCRdb applying MiXCR to the PCR reads. This sample carries more than 90,000 distinct CDR3 sequences, 10% of them seen once, and the ten largest clones take nearly 35%. The sample was PBMCs, taken before TCRalphabeta/CD19-depleted stem cell transplant. The origin of the receptors is a boy between 2 and 10 years old with acute lymphoblastic leukemia, due to receive a stem cell transplant. CDR3s include the opening cysteine and the closing phenylalanine or tryptophan. Each record gives: J gene, D gene, V gene, clone size, CDR3 protein, CDR3 DNA. A D gene is named only where the DNA matches it firmly. Clone size is not always given. Where it is, it says once, few, many or a class for expanded clones.

j_call: TRBJ2-6
d_call: .
v_call: TRBV12-3/TRBV12-4
clone_size: many
cdr3_aa: CASSLGGRSSGANVLTF
cdr3_nt: TGTGCCAGCAGTTTAGGGGGCAGGTCGTCTGGGGCCAACGTCCTGACTTTC

j_call: TRBJ2-1
d_call: TRBD2
v_call: TRBV20-1
clone_size: few
cdr3_aa: CSGSGMSSMNEQFF
cdr3_nt: TGCAGTGGGAGCGGGATGTCGTCTATGAATGAGCAGTTCTTC

j_call: TRBJ1-1
d_call: TRBD1
v_call: TRBV10-2
clone_size: .
cdr3_aa: CASNGQGPFSEAFF
cdr3_nt: TGCGCCAGCAACGGACAGGGACCTTTCTCTGAAGCTTTCTTT

j_call: TRBJ1-5
d_call: .
v_call: TRBV6-1
clone_size: many
cdr3_aa: CASSEARGYQPQHF
cdr3_nt: TGTGCCAGCAGTGAAGCGCGGGGCTATCAGCCCCAGCATTTT

j_call: TRBJ2-1
d_call: .
v_call: TRBV20-1
clone_size: few
cdr3_aa: CSVDGTRRNEQFF
cdr3_nt: TGCAGTGTCGATGGGACCCGAAGGAATGAGCAGTTCTTC

j_call: TRBJ2-1
d_call: TRBD2
v_call: TRBV29-1
clone_size: .
cdr3_aa: CSVENSGKVNEQFF
cdr3_nt: TGCAGCGTAGAAAATAGCGGGAAGGTGAATGAGCAGTTCTTC

j_call: TRBJ2-1
d_call: .
v_call: TRBV6-2/TRBV6-3
clone_size: few
cdr3_aa: CASSYSGELYNEQFF
cdr3_nt: TGTGCCAGCAGTTACTCGGGGGAGCTCTACAATGAGCAGTTCTTC

j_call: TRBJ2-3
d_call: .
v_call: TRBV27
clone_size: .
cdr3_aa: CASSKTSSADTQYF
cdr3_nt: TGTGCCAGCAGTAAGACTAGTTCAGCAGATACGCAGTATTTT

j_call: TRBJ1-5
d_call: .
v_call: TRBV28
clone_size: .
cdr3_aa: CASRYRGRGNQPQHF
cdr3_nt: TGTGCCAGCAGATACCGAGGGAGAGGAAATCAGCCCCAGCATTTT

j_call: TRBJ1-5
d_call: .
v_call: TRBV3-1
clone_size: few
cdr3_aa: CASSQDRGQPQHF
cdr3_nt: TGTGCCAGCAGCCAAGACAGGGGTCAGCCCCAGCATTTT

j_call: TRBJ2-5
d_call: .
v_call: TRBV20-1
clone_size: .
cdr3_aa: CSASAHQETQYF
cdr3_nt: TGCAGTGCTAGTGCCCACCAAGAGACCCAGTACTTC

j_call: TRBJ2-3
d_call: TRBD1
v_call: TRBV12-3/TRBV12-4
clone_size: .
cdr3_aa: CASSLSLGQGTFTDTQYF
cdr3_nt: TGTGCCAGCAGTTTATCCTTGGGACAGGGGACATTCACAGATACGCAGTATTTT

j_call: TRBJ2-3
d_call: TRBD2
v_call: TRBV19
clone_size: .
cdr3_aa: CASSIPPGLSRGADTQYF
cdr3_nt: TGTGCCAGTAGTATTCCTCCGGGACTATCGAGAGGAGCAGATACGCAGTATTTT

j_call: TRBJ2-3
d_call: .
v_call: TRBV6-1
clone_size: few
cdr3_aa: CASSEGHHSTDTQYF
cdr3_nt: TGTGCCAGCAGTGAAGGACATCATAGCACAGATACGCAGTATTTT

j_call: TRBJ1-2
d_call: .
v_call: TRBV20-1
clone_size: .
cdr3_aa: CSARGGFGYTF
cdr3_nt: TGCAGTGCTAGGGGGGGATTTGGCTACACCTTC

j_call: TRBJ2-2
d_call: TRBD2
v_call: TRBV5-1
clone_size: many
cdr3_aa: CASSLSGEVTGELFF
cdr3_nt: TGCGCCAGCAGCCTTAGCGGGGAAGTCACCGGGGAGCTGTTTTTT

j_call: TRBJ2-1
d_call: .
v_call: TRBV18
clone_size: few
cdr3_aa: CASSTLDNEQFF
cdr3_nt: TGTGCCAGCTCAACCCTCGACAATGAGCAGTTCTTC

j_call: TRBJ1-3
d_call: .
v_call: TRBV10-3
clone_size: .
cdr3_aa: CAIGPGPGSGNTIYF
cdr3_nt: TGTGCCATCGGACCCGGGCCCGGCTCTGGAAACACCATATATTTT

j_call: TRBJ2-2
d_call: .
v_call: TRBV25-1
clone_size: few
cdr3_aa: CASSEEGAGELFF
cdr3_nt: TGTGCCAGCAGTGAAGAGGGGGCCGGGGAGCTGTTTTTT

j_call: TRBJ1-1
d_call: .
v_call: TRBV25-1
clone_size: .
cdr3_aa: CASSEYAGHTEAFF
cdr3_nt: TGTGCCAGCAGTGAATACGCGGGCCACACTGAAGCTTTCTTT

j_call: TRBJ2-7
d_call: TRBD1
v_call: TRBV7-9
clone_size: many
cdr3_aa: CASSLGQGIYHEQYF
cdr3_nt: TGTGCCAGCAGCTTGGGACAGGGGATATACCACGAGCAGTACTTC

j_call: TRBJ1-1
d_call: .
v_call: TRBV29-1
clone_size: .
cdr3_aa: CSVAPDTTFEAFF
cdr3_nt: TGCAGCGTCGCCCCGGACACGACCTTTGAAGCTTTCTTT

j_call: TRBJ1-6
d_call: .
v_call: TRBV6-1
clone_size: few
cdr3_aa: CASSLDGPSPLHF
cdr3_nt: TGTGCCAGCAGCCTCGATGGCCCTTCACCCCTCCACTTT

j_call: TRBJ2-7
d_call: TRBD2
v_call: TRBV11-2
clone_size: many
cdr3_aa: CASSLFRLARDYEQYF
cdr3_nt: TGTGCCAGCAGCTTATTTAGACTAGCGAGGGACTACGAGCAGTACTTC

j_call: TRBJ2-7
d_call: TRBD2
v_call: TRBV12-5
clone_size: few
cdr3_aa: CASGLALAGVGSSYEQYF
cdr3_nt: TGTGCTAGTGGTTTGGCCTTAGCGGGAGTGGGCTCCTCCTACGAGCAGTACTTC

j_call: TRBJ2-1
d_call: TRBD2
v_call: TRBV4-1
clone_size: .
cdr3_aa: CASSQGSAGSSYNEQFF
cdr3_nt: TGCGCCAGCAGCCAAGGGTCAGCGGGAAGCTCCTACAATGAGCAGTTCTTC

j_call: TRBJ2-1
d_call: .
v_call: TRBV7-8
clone_size: .
cdr3_aa: CASSPRMVDNEQFF
cdr3_nt: TGTGCCAGCAGCCCAAGGATGGTGGACAATGAGCAGTTCTTC

j_call: TRBJ1-6
d_call: .
v_call: TRBV3-1
clone_size: many
cdr3_aa: CASSQTGSYSSPLHF
cdr3_nt: TGTGCCAGCAGCCAAACAGGGTCGTACAGTTCACCCCTCCACTTT

j_call: TRBJ1-5
d_call: TRBD1
v_call: TRBV5-1
clone_size: few
cdr3_aa: CASSTGEGAQPQHF
cdr3_nt: TGCGCCAGCAGCACTGGAGAGGGGGCTCAGCCCCAGCATTTT

j_call: TRBJ2-2
d_call: .
v_call: TRBV11-2
clone_size: few
cdr3_aa: CASSSWSRGNTGELFF
cdr3_nt: TGTGCCAGCAGCTCATGGTCTCGAGGGAACACCGGGGAGCTGTTTTTT

j_call: TRBJ2-7
d_call: .
v_call: TRBV20-1
clone_size: few
cdr3_aa: CSAHRLAYEQYF
cdr3_nt: TGCAGTGCCCACAGACTAGCCTACGAGCAGTACTTC

j_call: TRBJ2-1
d_call: TRBD2
v_call: TRBV5-1
clone_size: many
cdr3_aa: CASSLAARLAGGPGNEQFF
cdr3_nt: TGCGCCAGCAGCTTGGCTGCCCGGCTAGCGGGAGGGCCGGGCAATGAGCAGTTCTTC

j_call: TRBJ2-3
d_call: .
v_call: TRBV13
clone_size: few
cdr3_aa: CASSLRGGDTQYF
cdr3_nt: TGTGCCAGCAGCTTACGAGGGGGAGATACGCAGTATTTT

j_call: TRBJ2-2
d_call: TRBD1
v_call: TRBV11-2
clone_size: .
cdr3_aa: CASSPPGQGTGELFF
cdr3_nt: TGTGCCAGCAGTCCTCCGGGACAGGGGACCGGGGAGCTGTTTTTT

j_call: TRBJ1-1
d_call: .
v_call: TRBV27
clone_size: few
cdr3_aa: CASNTGRFNTEAFF
cdr3_nt: TGTGCCAGCAACACAGGGAGGTTCAACACTGAAGCTTTCTTT

j_call: TRBJ1-1
d_call: TRBD1
v_call: TRBV5-1
clone_size: .
cdr3_aa: CASSPQRQGMNTEAFF
cdr3_nt: TGCGCCAGCAGCCCGCAAAGACAGGGGATGAACACTGAAGCTTTCTTT

j_call: TRBJ2-1
d_call: TRBD2
v_call: TRBV4-1
clone_size: few
cdr3_aa: CASSQPPGTSGYNEQFF
cdr3_nt: TGCGCCAGCAGCCAGCCCCCCGGGACTAGCGGCTACAATGAGCAGTTCTTC